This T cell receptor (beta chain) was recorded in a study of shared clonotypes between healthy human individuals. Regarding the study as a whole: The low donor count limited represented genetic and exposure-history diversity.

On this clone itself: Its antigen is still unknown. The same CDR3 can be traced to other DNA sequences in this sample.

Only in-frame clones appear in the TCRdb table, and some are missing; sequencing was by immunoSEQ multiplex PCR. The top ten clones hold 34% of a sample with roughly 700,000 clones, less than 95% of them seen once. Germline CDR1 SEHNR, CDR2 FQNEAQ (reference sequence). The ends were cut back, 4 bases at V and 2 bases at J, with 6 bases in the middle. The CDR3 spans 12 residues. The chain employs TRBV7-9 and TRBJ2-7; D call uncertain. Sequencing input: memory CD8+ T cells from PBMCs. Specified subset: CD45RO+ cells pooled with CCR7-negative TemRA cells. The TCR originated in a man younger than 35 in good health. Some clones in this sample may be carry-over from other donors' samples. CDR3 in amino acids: CASSSSAYEQYF. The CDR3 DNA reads TGTGCCAGCAGCTCCTCAGCCTACGAGCAGTACTTC. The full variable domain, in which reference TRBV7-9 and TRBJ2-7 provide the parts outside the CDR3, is DTGVSQNPRHKITKRGQNVTFRCDPISEHNRLYWYRQTLGQGPEFLTYFQNEAQLEKSRLLSDRFSAERPKGSFSTLEIQRTEQGDSAMYLCASSSSAYEQYFGPGTRLTVT.